The entry below describes one T cell receptor (beta chain). Its matching antigen is unknown. Germline CDR1 MGHDK, CDR2 SYGVNS. The CDR3 length is 15 residues. Trimming pared 6 bases from V and 5 bases from J, leaving 19 bases between. The repertoire was sequenced with immunoSEQ multiplex PCR; TCRdb's copy has only in-frame clones and lacks some. The sample carries over 110,000 clones, around 93% recorded once. These data come from a study of T cell responses to AZD1222 COVID-19 vaccine. The overall study: Some second doses came at about 4 weeks and others at about 12 weeks; these were pooled.

Findings and limits, study-wide: Clonal diversity may have been underestimated in mostly white British donors.

The TCR comes from an adult in good health. The sample here was peripheral blood, taken on day 0 of AZD1222 vaccination. The chain employs TRBV25-1 and TRBJ2-5, with D tentatively TRBD2 (6 bases). CDR3 nucleotides: TGTGCCAGCAGCCTGGAGGAGGGTGGGACGGAGACCCAGTACTTC. Protein product: CASSLEEGGTETQYF.